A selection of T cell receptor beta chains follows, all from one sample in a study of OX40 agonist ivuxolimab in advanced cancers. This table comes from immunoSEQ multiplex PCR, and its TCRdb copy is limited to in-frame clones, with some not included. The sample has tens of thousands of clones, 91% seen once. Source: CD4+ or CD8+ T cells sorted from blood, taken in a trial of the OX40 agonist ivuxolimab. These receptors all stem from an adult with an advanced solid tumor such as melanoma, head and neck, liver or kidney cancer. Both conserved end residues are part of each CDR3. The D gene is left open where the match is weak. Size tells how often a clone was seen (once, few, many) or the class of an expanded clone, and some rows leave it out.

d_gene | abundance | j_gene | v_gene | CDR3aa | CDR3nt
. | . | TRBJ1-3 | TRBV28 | CASSFKGYSGNTIYF | TGTGCCAGCAGTTTTAAGGGATACTCTGGAAACACCATATATTTT
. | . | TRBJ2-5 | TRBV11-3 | CASSSRGEETQYF | TGTGCCAGCAGCTCTAGGGGGGAAGAGACCCAGTACTTC
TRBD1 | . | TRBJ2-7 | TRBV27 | CASSFGQGYEQYF | TGTGCCAGCAGTTTTGGACAGGGATACGAGCAGTACTTC
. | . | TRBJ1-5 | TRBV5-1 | CASSLGQGSNQPQHF | TGCGCCAGCAGCTTGGGTCAGGGAAGCAATCAGCCCCAGCATTTT
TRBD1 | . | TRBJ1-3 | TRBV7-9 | CASSLGTGDSGNTIYF | TGTGCCAGCAGCCTAGGCACAGGGGACTCTGGAAACACCATATATTTT
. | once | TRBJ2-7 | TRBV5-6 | CASSLDNYEQYF | TGTGCCAGCAGCTTGGATAACTACGAGCAGTACTTC
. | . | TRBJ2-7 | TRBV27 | CASSYGSKGEQYF | TGTGCCAGCAGTTATGGGTCCAAAGGCGAGCAGTACTTC
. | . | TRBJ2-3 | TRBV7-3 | CASSLSGGAVDTQYF | TGTGCCAGCAGCTTAAGTGGGGGGGCCGTAGATACGCAGTATTTT
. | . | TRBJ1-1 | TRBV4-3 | CASSQEGGPTEAFF | TGCGCCAGCAGCCAAGAGGGGGGCCCCACTGAAGCTTTCTTT
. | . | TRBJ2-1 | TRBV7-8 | CASSYKRVSYNEQFF | TGTGCCAGCAGCTATAAGCGGGTCTCCTACAATGAGCAGTTCTTC
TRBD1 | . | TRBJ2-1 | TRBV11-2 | CASSFDRGNEQFF | TGTGCCAGCAGCTTCGACAGGGGCAATGAGCAGTTCTTC
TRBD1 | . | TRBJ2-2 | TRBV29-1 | CSVGVTGVYTGELFF | TGCAGCGTCGGCGTCACAGGGGTTTACACCGGGGAGCTGTTTTTT
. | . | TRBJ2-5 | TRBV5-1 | CASSLGQVKETQYF | TGCGCCAGCAGCTTGGGACAGGTAAAAGAGACCCAGTACTTC
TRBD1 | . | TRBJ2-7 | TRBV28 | CASSLVGTGVHEQYF | TGTGCCAGCAGTTTAGTGGGGACAGGGGTACACGAGCAGTACTTC
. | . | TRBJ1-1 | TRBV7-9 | CASSKSTEAFF | TGTGCCAGCAGCAAGAGCACTGAAGCTTTCTTT
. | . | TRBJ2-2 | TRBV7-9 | CASSLGEMGELFF | TGTGCCAGCAGCCTGGGGGAGATGGGGGAGCTGTTTTTT
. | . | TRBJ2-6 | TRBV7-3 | CASSSYIAGANVLTF | TGTGCCAGCAGCTCGTACATCGCGGGGGCCAACGTCCTGACTTTC
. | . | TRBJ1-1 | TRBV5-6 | CASSLGPEAFF | TGTGCCAGCAGCTTGGGTCCTGAAGCTTTCTTT
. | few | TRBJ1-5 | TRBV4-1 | CASSQAEPQPQHF | TGCGCCAGCAGCCAAGCGGAACCTCAGCCCCAGCATTTT
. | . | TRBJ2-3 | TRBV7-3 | CASRPSGISTDTQYF | TGTGCCAGCCGCCCATCCGGGATTAGCACAGATACGCAGTATTTT
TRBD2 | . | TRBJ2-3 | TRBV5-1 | CASSLVAGEVDTQYF | TGCGCCAGCAGCTTGGTGGCGGGAGAGGTTGATACGCAGTATTTT
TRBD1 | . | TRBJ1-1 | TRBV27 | CASSFAGTGYIFF | TGTGCCAGCAGTTTCGCCGGGACAGGGTATATTTTCTTT
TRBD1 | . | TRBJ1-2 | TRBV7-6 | CASSLAVGQGAHGYTF | TGTGCCAGCAGCTTAGCGGTGGGACAGGGGGCTCATGGCTACACCTTC
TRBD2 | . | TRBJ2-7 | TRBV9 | CASSVGLGDYSYEQYF | TGTGCCAGCAGCGTAGGTTTAGGGGACTACTCCTACGAGCAGTACTTC
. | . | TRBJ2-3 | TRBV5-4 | CASTLWGAGTDTQYF | TGTGCCAGCACGTTGTGGGGGGCGGGCACAGATACGCAGTATTTT
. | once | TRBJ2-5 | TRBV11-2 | CASSLGPGVRGAETQYF | TGTGCCAGCAGCTTAGGTCCAGGGGTACGGGGGGCTGAGACCCAGTACTTC
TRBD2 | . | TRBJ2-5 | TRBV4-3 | CASSQDWLAGEEETQYF | TGCGCCAGCAGCCAAGATTGGCTAGCGGGGGAGGAGGAGACCCAGTACTTC
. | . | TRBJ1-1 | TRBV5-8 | CASRGWDTDTEAFF | TGTGCCAGCAGAGGGTGGGATACAGACACTGAAGCTTTCTTT
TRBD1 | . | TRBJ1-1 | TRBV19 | CASSVDRGVGTEAFF | TGTGCCAGTAGTGTTGACAGGGGGGTCGGCACTGAAGCTTTCTTT
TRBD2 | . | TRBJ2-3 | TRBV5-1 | CASSLERGDTDTQYF | TGCGCCAGCAGCTTGGAGCGGGGGGACACAGATACGCAGTATTTT
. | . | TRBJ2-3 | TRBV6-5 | CASSQSPDTQYF | TGTGCCAGCAGTCAATCGCCAGATACGCAGTATTTT
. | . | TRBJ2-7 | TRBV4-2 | CASSQVVGSYEQYF | TGTGCCAGCAGCCAAGTTGTGGGCTCCTACGAGCAGTACTTC
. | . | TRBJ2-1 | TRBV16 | CASSQSPFKQGLGEQFF | TGTGCCAGCAGCCAATCCCCCTTTAAACAGGGCTTGGGTGAGCAGTTCTTC
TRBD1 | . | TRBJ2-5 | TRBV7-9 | CASSLGWTGGKETQYF | TGTGCCAGCAGCTTAGGGTGGACAGGGGGGAAAGAGACCCAGTACTTC
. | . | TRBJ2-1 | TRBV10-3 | CAISESGARDGQFF | TGTGCCATCAGTGAGTCCGGCGCTAGAGATGGGCAGTTCTTC
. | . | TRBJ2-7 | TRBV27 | CASSLSGPNSYEQYF | TGTGCCAGCAGTTTATCAGGGCCCAATTCCTACGAGCAGTACTTC
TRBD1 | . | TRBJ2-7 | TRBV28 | CASSLTGIHEQYF | TGTGCCAGCAGTTTGACAGGGATCCACGAGCAGTACTTC
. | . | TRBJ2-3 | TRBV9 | CASSPGSGDTQYF | TGTGCCAGCAGTCCCGGGTCCGGCGATACGCAGTATTTT
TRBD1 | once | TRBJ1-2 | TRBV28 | CASSLSPTGQGYTF | TGTGCCAGCAGTTTGAGTCCGACAGGGCAAGGCTACACCTTC
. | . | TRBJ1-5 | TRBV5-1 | CASSLGGYSNQPQHF | TGCGCCAGCAGCTTGGGTGGTTATAGCAATCAGCCCCAGCATTTT
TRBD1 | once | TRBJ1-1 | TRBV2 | CASPGPWTGNTEAFF | TGTGCCAGCCCCGGACCCTGGACAGGGAACACTGAAGCTTTCTTT
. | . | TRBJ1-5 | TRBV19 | CASSLQGSNQPQHF | TGTGCCAGTAGTTTACAGGGTTCTAACCAGCCCCAGCATTTT
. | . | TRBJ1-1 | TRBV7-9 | CASSLGAGTEAFF | TGTGCCAGCAGCTTAGGGGCTGGCACTGAAGCTTTCTTT
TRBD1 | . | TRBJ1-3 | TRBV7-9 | CASSPIFWDRGAGNTIYF | TGTGCCAGCAGCCCTATTTTCTGGGACAGGGGAGCTGGAAACACCATATATTTT
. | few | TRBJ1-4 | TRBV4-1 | CASGQLTNEKLFF | TGCGCCAGCGGGCAGTTAACTAATGAAAAACTGTTTTTT
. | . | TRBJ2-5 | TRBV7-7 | CASSPPQATQYF | TGTGCTAGCAGCCCCCCCCAAGCGACCCAGTACTTC
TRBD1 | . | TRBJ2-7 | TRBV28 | CASRDRGTYEQYF | TGTGCCAGCAGGGACAGGGGGACCTACGAGCAGTACTTC
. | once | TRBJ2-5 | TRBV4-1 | CASSLQGDRLGEQYF | TGCGCCAGCAGCCTACAGGGTGATAGATTGGGGGAGCAGTACTTC
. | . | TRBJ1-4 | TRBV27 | CASSFNFRTPELFF | TGTGCCAGCAGTTTCAACTTCAGAACGCCGGAACTGTTTTTT
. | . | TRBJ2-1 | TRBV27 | CASSRYGGSEQFF | TGTGCCAGCAGTCGGTACGGGGGCAGTGAGCAGTTCTTC
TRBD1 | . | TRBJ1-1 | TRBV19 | CASSIAGTGGTEAFF | TGTGCCAGTAGTATCGCTGGGACAGGGGGGACTGAAGCTTTCTTT
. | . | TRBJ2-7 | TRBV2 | CASREGSNPIYEQYF | TGTGCCAGCAGGGAAGGATCCAACCCAATATACGAGCAGTACTTC
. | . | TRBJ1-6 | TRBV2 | CASSDRSSYNSPLHF | TGTGCCAGCAGTGACAGGAGCTCCTATAATTCACCCCTCCACTTT
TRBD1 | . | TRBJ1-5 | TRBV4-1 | CASSQVQGAHQPQHF | TGCGCCAGCAGCCAAGTTCAGGGGGCGCATCAGCCCCAGCATTTT
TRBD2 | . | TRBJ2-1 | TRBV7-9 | CASSSPSGGYNEQFF | TGTGCCAGCAGCTCCCCTAGCGGGGGCTACAATGAGCAGTTCTTC
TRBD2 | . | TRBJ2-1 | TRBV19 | CASSSSGSYNEQFF | TGTGCCAGTAGTAGTAGCGGGAGTTACAATGAGCAGTTCTTC
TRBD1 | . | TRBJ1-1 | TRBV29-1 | CSVPMTGGMDTEAFF | TGCAGCGTCCCCATGACAGGGGGCATGGACACTGAAGCTTTCTTT
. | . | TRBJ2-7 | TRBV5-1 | CASSLRTSSYEQYF | TGCGCCAGCAGCTTGAGAACTAGCTCCTACGAGCAGTACTTC
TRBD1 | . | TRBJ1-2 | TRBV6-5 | CASSYSVGGDNGYTF | TGTGCCAGCAGTTACTCAGTAGGGGGCGATAACGGCTACACCTTC
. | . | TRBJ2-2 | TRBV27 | CASSLYPGHHTGELFF | TGTGCCAGCAGTTTATACCCGGGACATCACACCGGGGAGCTGTTTTTT